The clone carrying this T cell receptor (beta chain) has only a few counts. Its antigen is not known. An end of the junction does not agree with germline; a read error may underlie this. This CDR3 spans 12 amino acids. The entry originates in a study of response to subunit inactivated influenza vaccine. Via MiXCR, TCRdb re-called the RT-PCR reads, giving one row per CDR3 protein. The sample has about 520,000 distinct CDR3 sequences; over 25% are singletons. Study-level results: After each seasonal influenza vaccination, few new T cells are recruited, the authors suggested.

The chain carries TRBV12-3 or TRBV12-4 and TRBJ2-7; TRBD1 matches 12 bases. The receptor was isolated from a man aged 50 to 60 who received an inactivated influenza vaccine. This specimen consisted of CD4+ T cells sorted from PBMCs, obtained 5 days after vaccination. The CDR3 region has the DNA TGTGCCAGCAGTCCGGGACAGGGGGCGGTGGACTTC. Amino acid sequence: CASSPGQGAVDF.